This is a list of T cell receptor beta chains from one sample in a study of Ad26.COV2.S vaccination and SARS-CoV-2 variants. Profiled with immunoSEQ multiplex PCR; TCRdb holds only in-frame clones, not every one. This sample has some 460,000 clones, with 89% found just once. Sequencing used peripheral blood, obtained in a trial of Ad26.COV2.S vaccine versus placebo. The receptor source for this set is a person between 18 and 60 years old who received the Ad26.COV2.S COVID-19 vaccine or a placebo. CDR3s include the opening cysteine and the closing phenylalanine or tryptophan. The order of the fields is J gene, V gene, CDR3 protein.

>TRBJ1-6|TRBV9
CASSVGANYNSPLHF
>TRBJ2-7|TRBV6-2/TRBV6-3
CASSYVGQGFHEQYF
>TRBJ2-5|TRBV30
CAWKGLAATEETQYF
>TRBJ2-2|TRBV6-5
CASRLTGEYPGELFF
>TRBJ2-3|TRBV27
CASSTLSTDTQYF
>TRBJ2-7|TRBV6-2/TRBV6-3
CASRYRGTYEQYF
>TRBJ1-6|TRBV18
CASSPPGFNSPLHF
>TRBJ1-5|TRBV28
CASSARDSQNQPQHF
>TRBJ2-5|TRBV7-9
CASSSLAGVGTQYF
>TRBJ2-5|TRBV2
CASSLQGGEETQYF
>TRBJ2-7|TRBV2
CASSDGVGDHEQYF
>TRBJ2-6|TRBV6-2/TRBV6-3
CASSNQVGGANVLTF
>TRBJ1-4|TRBV6-1
CASSEAQSGSEKLFF
>TRBJ1-2|TRBV30
CAWSVPGGGGYTF
>TRBJ2-1|TRBV7-3
CASSLSGRAANEQFF
>TRBJ2-2|TRBV28
CASSSQGAGTGELFF
>TRBJ2-2|TRBV27
CASSLRQANTGELFF
>TRBJ1-5|TRBV6-1
CASSEARSFGNQPQHF
>TRBJ1-2|TRBV9
CASSVSAGGNGYTF
>TRBJ1-1|TRBV10-3
CAISEFEGVGAFF
>TRBJ1-3|TRBV19
CASTKGGAAGNTIYF
>TRBJ1-1|TRBV7-6
CASRLGVANTEAFF
>TRBJ2-2|TRBV28
CASSLYRMTGGVFGGELFF
>TRBJ2-1|TRBV7-2
CASSTQAYNEQFF
>TRBJ1-6|TRBV12-2
CASRSPRGHGSPLHF
>TRBJ2-1|TRBV7-9
CASSFGGPSYNEQFF
>TRBJ2-1|TRBV6-5
CASSQTFREQFF
>TRBJ1-2|TRBV19
CASSPSRGGFLGGYTF
>TRBJ1-6|TRBV5-4
CASRTGEGSPLHF
>TRBJ2-7|TRBV19
CASSMGLAGALYEQYF
>TRBJ2-5|TRBV18
CASSFASQETQYF
>TRBJ2-2|TRBV3-1/TRBV3-2
CASSQLGYSGELFF
>TRBJ1-1|TRBV27
CASSPFGITTEAFF
>TRBJ1-2|TRBV29-1
CSVRRQSSNYGYTF
>TRBJ2-7|TRBV4-3
CASSRGLTYEQYF
>TRBJ2-5|TRBV4-2
CASSPREVAGPEAQETQYF
>TRBJ2-3|TRBV6-2/TRBV6-3
CASSYPDLGTQYF
>TRBJ2-1|TRBV30
CAWSDSSRDEQFF
>TRBJ1-4|TRBV29-1
CSVKTGANEKLFF
>TRBJ2-7|TRBV14
CASSSYYEQYF
>TRBJ1-3|TRBV18
CASSPVPGTGIGNTIYF
>TRBJ2-5|TRBV6-2/TRBV6-3
CASSRSLGPPEGETQYF
>TRBJ2-7|TRBV11-1
CASSLNRGSRYEQYF
>TRBJ2-2|TRBV4-1
CASSHGDRPRHTGELFF
>TRBJ1-2|TRBV29-1
CSVEESWGVNYGYTF
>TRBJ1-2|TRBV28
CASTEDGFYGYTF
>TRBJ1-5|TRBV19
CASSIGPGNQPQHF
>TRBJ1-2|TRBV6-5
CASRPTGTNYGYTF
>TRBJ2-7|TRBV18
CASSPGTGTYEQYF
>TRBJ2-7|TRBV7-9
CASSLGPGQTSYEQYF
>TRBJ1-6|TRBV4-2
CASRDPGQGFYNSPLHF
>TRBJ2-7|TRBV27
CASSAQWSGTSGPYEQYF
>TRBJ2-3|TRBV9
CASSSRDLYTDTQYF
>TRBJ2-1|TRBV9
CASSVLGGSYNEQFF